The present T cell receptor (beta chain) was sequenced within a study of identical twins. Study-level points and caveats: Insertion counts were lower in abundant cord blood beta clonotypes, a trend that memory repertoires did not show.

This clonotype was seen more than once but under ten times. What it binds is not known. The germline V gene encodes CDR1 SGHVS and CDR2 FNYEAQ. This CDR3 is built from 18 residues. Trimming left V 5 bases short and J 0 bases short, with 19 bases between. Template switching (which added a universal primer site) was used, and cDNA carried unique molecular identifiers. One entry per CDR3 protein, called by TCRdb with MiXCR from the 5' RACE reads. The data hold approximately 600,000 distinct CDR3 sequences, with under 8.5% observed a single time. This same sample was also part of a study on yellow fever vaccine responses in identical twins. In that study: Twins' vaccine T cell responses reportedly seemed partly convergent and partly personalized.

The chain employs TRBV7-6 and TRBJ2-2; maybe TRBD1 (7 bases). Sequencing input: PBMCs. This sequence was found in a woman aged 18-35 years in good health. The CDR3 nucleotides are TGTGCCAGCAGCATACCCCGGAGGGGGCCGACGAACACCGGGGAGCTGTTTTTT. Translation: CASSIPRRGPTNTGELFF.